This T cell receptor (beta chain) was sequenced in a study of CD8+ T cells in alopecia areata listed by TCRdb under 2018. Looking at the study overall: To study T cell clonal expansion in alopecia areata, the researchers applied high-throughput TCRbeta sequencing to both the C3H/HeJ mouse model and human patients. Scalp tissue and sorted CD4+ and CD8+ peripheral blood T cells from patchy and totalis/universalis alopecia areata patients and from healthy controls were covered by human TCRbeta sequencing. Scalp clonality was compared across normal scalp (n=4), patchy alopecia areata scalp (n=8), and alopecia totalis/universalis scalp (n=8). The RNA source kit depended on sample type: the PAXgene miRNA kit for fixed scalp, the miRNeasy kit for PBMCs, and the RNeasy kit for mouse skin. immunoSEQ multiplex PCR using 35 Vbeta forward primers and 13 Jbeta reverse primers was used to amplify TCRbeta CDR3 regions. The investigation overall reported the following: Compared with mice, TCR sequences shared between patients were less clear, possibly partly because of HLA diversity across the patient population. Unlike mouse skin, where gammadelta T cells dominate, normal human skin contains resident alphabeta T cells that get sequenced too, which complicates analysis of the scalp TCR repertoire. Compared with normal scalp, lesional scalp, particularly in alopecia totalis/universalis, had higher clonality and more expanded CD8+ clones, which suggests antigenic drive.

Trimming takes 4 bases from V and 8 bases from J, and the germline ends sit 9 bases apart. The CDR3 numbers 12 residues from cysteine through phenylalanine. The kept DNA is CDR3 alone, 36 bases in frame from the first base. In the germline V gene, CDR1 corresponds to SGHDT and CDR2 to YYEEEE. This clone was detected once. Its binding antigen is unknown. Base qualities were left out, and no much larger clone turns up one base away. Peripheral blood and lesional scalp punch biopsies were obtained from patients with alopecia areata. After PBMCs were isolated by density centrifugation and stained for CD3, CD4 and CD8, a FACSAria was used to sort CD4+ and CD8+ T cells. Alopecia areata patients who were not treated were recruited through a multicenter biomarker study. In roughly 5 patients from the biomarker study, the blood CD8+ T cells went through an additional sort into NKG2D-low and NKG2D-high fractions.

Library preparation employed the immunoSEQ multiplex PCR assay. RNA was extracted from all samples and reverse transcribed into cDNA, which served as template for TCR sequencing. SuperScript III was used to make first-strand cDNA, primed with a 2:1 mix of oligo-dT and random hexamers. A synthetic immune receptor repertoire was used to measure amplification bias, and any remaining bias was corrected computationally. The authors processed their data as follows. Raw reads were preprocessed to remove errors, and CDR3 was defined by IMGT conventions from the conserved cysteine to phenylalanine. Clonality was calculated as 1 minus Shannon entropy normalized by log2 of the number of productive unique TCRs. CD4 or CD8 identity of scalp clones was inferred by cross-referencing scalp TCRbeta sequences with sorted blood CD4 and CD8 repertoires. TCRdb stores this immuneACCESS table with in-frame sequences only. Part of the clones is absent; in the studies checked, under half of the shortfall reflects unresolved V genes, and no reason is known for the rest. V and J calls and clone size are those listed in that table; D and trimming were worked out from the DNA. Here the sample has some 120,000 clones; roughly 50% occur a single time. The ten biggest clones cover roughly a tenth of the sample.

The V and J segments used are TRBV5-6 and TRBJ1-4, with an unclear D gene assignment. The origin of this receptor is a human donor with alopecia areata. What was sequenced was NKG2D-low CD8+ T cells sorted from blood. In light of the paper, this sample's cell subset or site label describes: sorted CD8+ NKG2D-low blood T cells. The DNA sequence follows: TGTGCCAGCAGCGTGTCGGAGGAAAAACTGTTTTTT. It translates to CASSVSEEKLFF.